What follows describes a single TCR beta chain. The antigen remains undetermined. This sample is part of a study of vaccination effects on CD4 cells after COVID-19. Background on the study: Post-vaccine sampling occurred a median 72 days after the second dose.

After removal of 2 bases from V and 0 bases from J, the junction contained 0 bases not matched to a gene. Germline V gives CDR1 LGHDT, CDR2 YNNKEL (reference sequence). This CDR3 is built from 15 residues. Sequencing was performed with immunoSEQ multiplex PCR; in TCRdb, only in-frame clones are kept and a portion is missing. Among 40,000 or so clones listed, 60% to 75% were seen once. The study's findings and limits: Whether induced by infection or by vaccine, clones showed marked clonal contraction late after vaccination.

Subsequent to approximately 9 days of culture, CD4+ T cells were isolated. Participants were given two doses of BNT162b2 or mRNA-1273 vaccine. The chain carries TRBV3-1 (or the pseudogene TRBV3-2) and TRBJ1-3, with TRBD1 matching over 8 bases. The clonotype comes from a human donor who received a COVID-19 vaccine. Sample: CD4+ T cells from PBMCs cultured without peptide, taken after COVID-19 vaccination. The CDR3 sequence: CASSQTGGSGNTIYF. The CDR3, as DNA: TGTGCCAGCAGCCAAACAGGGGGCTCTGGAAACACCATATATTTT.